This is a list of T cell receptor beta chains from one sample in a study of cytomegalovirus exposure and HLA in healthy donors. Method: immunoSEQ multiplex PCR; TCRdb's copy keeps in-frame clones and lacks some. The sample has 170,000 or so clones; about 79% are singletons. The sequencing sample was made of PBMCs. All receptors derive from a man between 50 and 59 years old in good health and CMV-seropositive. The CDR3 runs from the conserved cysteine through the conserved F or W. A D gene is named only where the DNA matches it firmly. The size entry is marked missing in some rows and otherwise reads once, few, many or a size class.

cdr3_aa: CASSFTGTGHNTGELFF
cdr3_nt: TGTGCCAGCAGCTTCACCGGGACAGGGCACAACACCGGGGAGCTGTTTTTT
v_call: TRBV7-9
clone_size: .
j_call: TRBJ2-2
d_call: TRBD1

cdr3_aa: CASSLRNTGELFF
cdr3_nt: TGTGCCAGCAGCTTGAGAAACACCGGGGAGCTGTTTTTT
v_call: TRBV11-3
clone_size: .
j_call: TRBJ2-2
d_call: .

cdr3_aa: CSTNIGTGELFF
cdr3_nt: TGCAGCACCAATATCGGCACCGGGGAGCTGTTTTTT
v_call: TRBV29-1
clone_size: .
j_call: TRBJ2-2
d_call: .

cdr3_aa: CAWSVQSGDTQYF
cdr3_nt: TGTGCCTGGAGTGTACAATCGGGAGATACGCAGTATTTT
v_call: TRBV30
clone_size: few
j_call: TRBJ2-3
d_call: .

cdr3_aa: CASNQGARMNTEAFF
cdr3_nt: TGTGCCAGTAATCAGGGGGCTCGGATGAACACTGAAGCTTTCTTT
v_call: TRBV19
clone_size: .
j_call: TRBJ1-1
d_call: TRBD1

cdr3_aa: CASSHGASYEQYF
cdr3_nt: TGCGCCAGCAGCCATGGAGCCTCCTACGAGCAGTACTTC
v_call: TRBV4-1
clone_size: .
j_call: TRBJ2-7
d_call: .

cdr3_aa: CASSADRGRGYNSPLHF
cdr3_nt: TGTGCCAGCAGCGCTGACAGGGGGCGAGGCTATAATTCACCCCTCCACTTT
v_call: TRBV7-9
clone_size: few
j_call: TRBJ1-6
d_call: TRBD1

cdr3_aa: CASSPPAGQGRRGNQPQHF
cdr3_nt: TGTGCCAGCTCACCACCGGCGGGACAGGGCCGCCGCGGCAATCAGCCCCAGCATTTT
v_call: TRBV18
clone_size: .
j_call: TRBJ1-5
d_call: TRBD1

cdr3_aa: CASSEAGQGSYGYTF
cdr3_nt: TGTGCCAGCAGTGAAGCGGGACAGGGAAGCTATGGCTACACCTTC
v_call: TRBV6-1
clone_size: once
j_call: TRBJ1-2
d_call: TRBD1

cdr3_aa: CSIRDRAFFNYGYTF
cdr3_nt: TGCAGCATACGGGACAGGGCCTTTTTTAACTATGGCTACACCTTC
v_call: TRBV29-1
clone_size: .
j_call: TRBJ1-2
d_call: TRBD1

cdr3_aa: CASSATGTGEAFF
cdr3_nt: TGTGCCAGCAGTGCGACAGGGACAGGGGAAGCTTTCTTT
v_call: TRBV2
clone_size: once
j_call: TRBJ1-1
d_call: TRBD1

cdr3_aa: CASSTGLAGGTGELFF
cdr3_nt: TGTGCCAGCAGCACGGGACTAGCGGGGGGTACCGGGGAGCTGTTTTTT
v_call: TRBV7-8
clone_size: .
j_call: TRBJ2-2
d_call: TRBD2

cdr3_aa: CASSEAGTGFEAFF
cdr3_nt: TGTGCCAGCAGTGAAGCCGGGACAGGTTTTGAAGCTTTCTTT
v_call: TRBV6-1
clone_size: .
j_call: TRBJ1-1
d_call: TRBD1

cdr3_aa: CSSSLVQNTEAFF
cdr3_nt: TGTTCCAGCAGCTTAGTCCAGAACACTGAAGCTTTCTTT
v_call: TRBV7-9
clone_size: .
j_call: TRBJ1-1
d_call: .

cdr3_aa: CASSLFPPGPNTEAFF
cdr3_nt: TGTGCCAGCAGTTTATTCCCACCAGGTCCGAACACTGAAGCTTTCTTT
v_call: TRBV27
clone_size: .
j_call: TRBJ1-1
d_call: .

cdr3_aa: CASSPGPQGVDGYTF
cdr3_nt: TGCGCCAGCAGCCCTGGCCCACAGGGAGTGGATGGCTACACCTTC
v_call: TRBV5-1
clone_size: .
j_call: TRBJ1-2
d_call: .

cdr3_aa: CASSARQSQGTQYF
cdr3_nt: TGTGCCAGCAGTGCTCGACAGAGTCAGGGTACGCAGTATTTT
v_call: TRBV6-6
clone_size: .
j_call: TRBJ2-3
d_call: .

cdr3_aa: CSAYTGELFF
cdr3_nt: TGCAGCGCCTACACCGGGGAGCTGTTTTTT
v_call: TRBV29-1
clone_size: .
j_call: TRBJ2-2
d_call: .

cdr3_aa: CSVEWRDGYNEQFF
cdr3_nt: TGCAGCGTTGAATGGCGGGACGGGTACAATGAGCAGTTCTTC
v_call: TRBV29-1
clone_size: .
j_call: TRBJ2-1
d_call: .

cdr3_aa: CASSGAPSVIGEQFF
cdr3_nt: TGTGCCAGCAGTGGGGCCCCTTCGGTCATCGGTGAGCAGTTCTTC
v_call: TRBV6-1
clone_size: .
j_call: TRBJ2-1
d_call: .

cdr3_aa: CAIKETGGNQPQHF
cdr3_nt: TGTGCCATCAAAGAGACAGGCGGCAATCAGCCCCAGCATTTT
v_call: TRBV10-3
clone_size: .
j_call: TRBJ1-5
d_call: .

cdr3_aa: CASKLGGVSGANVLTF
cdr3_nt: TGCGCCAGCAAGCTCGGCGGGGTCTCTGGGGCCAACGTCCTGACTTTC
v_call: TRBV5-1
clone_size: .
j_call: TRBJ2-6
d_call: .

cdr3_aa: CASSASGGADTQYF
cdr3_nt: TGCGCCAGCAGTGCTAGCGGGGGCGCAGATACGCAGTATTTT
v_call: TRBV10-1
clone_size: .
j_call: TRBJ2-3
d_call: TRBD2

cdr3_aa: CAGSHISEAFF
cdr3_nt: TGTGCCGGCAGCCACATATCGGAAGCTTTCTTT
v_call: TRBV7-8
clone_size: .
j_call: TRBJ1-1
d_call: .

cdr3_aa: CAISGLTSNTGELFF
cdr3_nt: TGTGCCATCAGTGGATTAACATCTAACACCGGGGAGCTGTTTTTT
v_call: TRBV10-3
clone_size: .
j_call: TRBJ2-2
d_call: .

cdr3_aa: CASSLDGTSYYNEQFF
cdr3_nt: TGTGCCAGCAGCTTAGATGGGACTAGCTACTACAATGAGCAGTTCTTC
v_call: TRBV7-8
clone_size: .
j_call: TRBJ2-1
d_call: TRBD2

cdr3_aa: CASSDGQYEQYF
cdr3_nt: TGTGCCAGCAGTGACGGACAGTACGAGCAGTACTTC
v_call: TRBV6-1
clone_size: .
j_call: TRBJ2-7
d_call: .

cdr3_aa: CASSEFGTGGHGYTF
cdr3_nt: TGTGCCAGCAGTGAATTCGGGACAGGGGGTCATGGCTACACCTTC
v_call: TRBV25-1
clone_size: .
j_call: TRBJ1-2
d_call: TRBD1

cdr3_aa: CASSEAGGLHQPQHF
cdr3_nt: TGTGCCAGCAGTGAAGCCGGCGGATTACATCAGCCCCAGCATTTT
v_call: TRBV6-1
clone_size: .
j_call: TRBJ1-5
d_call: .